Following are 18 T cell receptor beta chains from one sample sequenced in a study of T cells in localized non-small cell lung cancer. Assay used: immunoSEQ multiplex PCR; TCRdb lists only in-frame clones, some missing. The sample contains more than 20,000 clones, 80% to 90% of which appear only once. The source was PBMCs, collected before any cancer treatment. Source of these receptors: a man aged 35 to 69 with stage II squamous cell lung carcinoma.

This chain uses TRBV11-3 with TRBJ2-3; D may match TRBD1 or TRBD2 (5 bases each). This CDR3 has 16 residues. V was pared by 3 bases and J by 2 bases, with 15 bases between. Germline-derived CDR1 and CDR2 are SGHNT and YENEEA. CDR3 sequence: CASSFGTTPFTDTQYF. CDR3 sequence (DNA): TGTGCCAGCAGCTTCGGGACCACCCCTTTCACAGATACGCAGTATTTT. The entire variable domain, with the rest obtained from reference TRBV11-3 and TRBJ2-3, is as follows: EAGVVQSPRYKIIEKKQPVAFWCNPISGHNTLYWYLQNLGQGPELLIRYENEEAVDDSQLPKDRFSAERLKGVDSTLKIQPAELGDSAVYLCASSFGTTPFTDTQYFGPGTRLTVL.

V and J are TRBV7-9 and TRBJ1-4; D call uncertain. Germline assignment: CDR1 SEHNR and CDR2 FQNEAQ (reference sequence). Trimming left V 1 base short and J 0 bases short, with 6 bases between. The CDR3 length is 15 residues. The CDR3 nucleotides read TGTGCCAGCAGCTTAGAGGCGGCAACTAATGAAAAACTGTTTTTT. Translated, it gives CASSLEAATNEKLFF.

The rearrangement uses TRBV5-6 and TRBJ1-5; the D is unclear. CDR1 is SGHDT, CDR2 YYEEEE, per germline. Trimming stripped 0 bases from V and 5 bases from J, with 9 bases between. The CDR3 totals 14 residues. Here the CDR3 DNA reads TGTGCCAGCAGCTTGGGGGCGGGCGATCAGCCCCAGCATTTT. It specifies CASSLGAGDQPQHF.

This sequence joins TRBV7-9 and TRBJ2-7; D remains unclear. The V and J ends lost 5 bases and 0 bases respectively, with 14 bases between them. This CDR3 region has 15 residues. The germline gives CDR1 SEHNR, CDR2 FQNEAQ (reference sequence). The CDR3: CASSTRTVSSYEQYF. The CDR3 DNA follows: TGTGCCAGCAGCACCCGGACCGTTAGCTCCTACGAGCAGTACTTC.

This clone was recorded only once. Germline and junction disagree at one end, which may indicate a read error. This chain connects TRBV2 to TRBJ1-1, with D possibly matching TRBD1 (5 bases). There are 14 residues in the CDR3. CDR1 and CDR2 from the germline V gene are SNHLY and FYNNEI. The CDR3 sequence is CATATMGPSNDWVF. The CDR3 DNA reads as TGTGCCACCGCTACAATGGGACCGTCCAATGATTGGGTCTTT.

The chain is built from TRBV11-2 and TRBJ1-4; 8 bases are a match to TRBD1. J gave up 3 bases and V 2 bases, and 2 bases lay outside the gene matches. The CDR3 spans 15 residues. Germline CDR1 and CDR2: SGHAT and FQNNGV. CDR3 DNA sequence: TGTGCCAGCAGCTTACAGACAGGGGCTAATGAAAAACTGTTTTTT. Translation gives CASSLQTGANEKLFF. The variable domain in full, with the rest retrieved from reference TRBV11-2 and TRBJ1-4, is EAGVAQSPRYKIIEKRQSVAFWCNPISGHATLYWYQQILGQGPKLLIQFQNNGVVDDSQLPKDRFSAERLKGVDSTLKIQPAKLEDSAVYLCASSLQTGANEKLFFGSGTQLSVL.

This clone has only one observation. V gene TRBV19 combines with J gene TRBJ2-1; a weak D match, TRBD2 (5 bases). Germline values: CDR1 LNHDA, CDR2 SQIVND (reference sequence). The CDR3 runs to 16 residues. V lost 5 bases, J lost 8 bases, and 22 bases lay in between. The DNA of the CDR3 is TGTGCCAGTAGTCCCATGAGGAAAGGGCCGGGATATGAGCAGTTCTTC. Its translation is CASSPMRKGPGYEQFF.

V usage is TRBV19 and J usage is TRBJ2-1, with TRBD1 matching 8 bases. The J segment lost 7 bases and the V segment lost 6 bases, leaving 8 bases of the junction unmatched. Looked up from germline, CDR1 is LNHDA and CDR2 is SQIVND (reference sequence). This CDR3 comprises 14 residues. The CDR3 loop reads CASRETGVVNEQFF. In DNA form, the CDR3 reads TGTGCCAGTAGGGAGACAGGGGTGGTTAATGAGCAGTTCTTC.

In nucleotides, the CDR3 is TGTGCCAGCACCCAAGCTTCCGCCCAAGAGACCCAGTACTTC. Its translation is CASTQASAQETQYF. The V call is TRBV2, the J call TRBJ2-5; no clear D gene. Trimming cost V 7 bases and J 1 base, with 13 bases left between them. Germline-derived CDR1 and CDR2 are SNHLY and FYNNEI. The CDR3 runs to 14 residues.

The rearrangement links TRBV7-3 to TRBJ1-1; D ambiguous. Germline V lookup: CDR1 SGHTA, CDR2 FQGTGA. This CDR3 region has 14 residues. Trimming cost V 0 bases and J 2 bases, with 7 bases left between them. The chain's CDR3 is CASSLTVVNTEAFF. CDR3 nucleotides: TGTGCCAGCAGCTTAACAGTGGTAAACACTGAAGCTTTCTTT.

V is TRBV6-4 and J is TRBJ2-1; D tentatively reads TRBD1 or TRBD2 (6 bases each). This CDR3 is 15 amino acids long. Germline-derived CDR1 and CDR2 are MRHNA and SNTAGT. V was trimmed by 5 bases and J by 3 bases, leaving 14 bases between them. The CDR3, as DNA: TGTGCCAGCAGTTTAACTAGGGGGGACTACAATGAGCAGTTCTTC. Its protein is CASSLTRGDYNEQFF.

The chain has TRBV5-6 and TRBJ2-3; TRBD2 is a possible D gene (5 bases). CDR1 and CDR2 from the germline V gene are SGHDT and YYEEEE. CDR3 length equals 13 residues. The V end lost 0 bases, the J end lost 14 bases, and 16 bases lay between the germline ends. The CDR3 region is CASSLGESAYRYF. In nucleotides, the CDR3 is TGTGCCAGCAGCTTGGGGGAGTCGGCCTACCGGTATTTT.

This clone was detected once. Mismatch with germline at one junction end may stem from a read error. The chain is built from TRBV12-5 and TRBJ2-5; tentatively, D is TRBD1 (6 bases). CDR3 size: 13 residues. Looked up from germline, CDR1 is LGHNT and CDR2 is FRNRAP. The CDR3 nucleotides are TGTGCTAGTGGTTTGAATACAGGACAGTCAACGAACTTC. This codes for CASGLNTGQSTNF.

CDR3 region: CASSLKNSPLHF. The CDR3 bases are TGTGCCAGCAGCCTAAAAAATTCACCCCTCCACTTT. The V call is TRBV27, the J call TRBJ1-6; D remains unclear. The CDR3 is 12 residues long. V was clipped by 6 bases and J by 7 bases, with 7 bases between them. CDR1 is MNHEY, CDR2 SMNVEV, per germline (reference sequence).

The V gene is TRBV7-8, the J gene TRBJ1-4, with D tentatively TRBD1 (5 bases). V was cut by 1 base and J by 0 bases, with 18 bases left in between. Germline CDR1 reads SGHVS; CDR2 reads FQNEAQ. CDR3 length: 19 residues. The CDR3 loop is CASSLDWWIGATTNEKLFF. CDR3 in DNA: TGTGCCAGCAGCTTAGATTGGTGGATAGGGGCGACAACTAATGAAAAACTGTTTTTT. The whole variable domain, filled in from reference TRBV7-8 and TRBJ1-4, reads GAGVSQSPRYKVAKRGQDVALRCDPISGHVSLFWYQQALGQGPEFLTYFQNEAQLDKSGLPSDRFFAERPEGSVSTLKIQRTQQEDSAVYLCASSLDWWIGATTNEKLFFGSGTQLSVL.

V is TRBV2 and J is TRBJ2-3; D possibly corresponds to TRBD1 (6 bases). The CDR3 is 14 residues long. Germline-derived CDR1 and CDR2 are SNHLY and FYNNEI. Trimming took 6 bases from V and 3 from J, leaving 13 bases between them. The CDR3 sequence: CASRNRASTDTQYF. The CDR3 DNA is TGTGCCAGCAGGAACAGGGCCAGTACAGATACGCAGTATTTT.

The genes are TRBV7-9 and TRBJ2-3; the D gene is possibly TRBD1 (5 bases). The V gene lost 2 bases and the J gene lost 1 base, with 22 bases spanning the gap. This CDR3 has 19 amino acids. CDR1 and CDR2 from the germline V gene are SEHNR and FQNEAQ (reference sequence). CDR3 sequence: CASSLRFQGTIVGTDTQYF. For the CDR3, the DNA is TGTGCCAGCAGCTTACGGTTCCAGGGTACAATAGTTGGCACAGATACGCAGTATTTT. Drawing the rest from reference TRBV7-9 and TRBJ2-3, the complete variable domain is DTGVSQNPRHKITKRGQNVTFRCDPISEHNRLYWYRQTLGQGPEFLTYFQNEAQLEKSRLLSDRFSAERPKGSFSTLEIQRTEQGDSAMYLCASSLRFQGTIVGTDTQYFGPGTRLTVL.

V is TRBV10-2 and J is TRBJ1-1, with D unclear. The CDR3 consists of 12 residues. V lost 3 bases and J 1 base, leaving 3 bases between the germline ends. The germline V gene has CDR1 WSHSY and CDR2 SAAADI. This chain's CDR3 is CASSEGNTEAFF. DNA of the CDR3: TGCGCCAGCAGTGAAGGGAACACTGAAGCTTTCTTT.